This TCR beta chain is drawn from a study of blood T cell repertoires in COVID-19 (dated by TCRdb to the early 2020s). Concerning the study at large: Collaborator samples came from the United States, Italy and Spain and covered acute and convalescent phases of COVID-19. Samples were obtained from the ongoing ImmuneRACE study (first 160 participants) and from about 1,300 subjects provided by 6 global collaborators. HLA class I and class II types, where available, came from metadata supplied by the sample provider rather than from assay-based typing. The material from the prospective study consisted of cDNA or gDNA derived from T cells, B-cell-depleted T cells, or PBMCs. Nearly every sample came with metadata listing a de-identified subject ID, COVID-19 status, age in years and sex. A freely available public database, intended as a resource for researchers studying the immune response to SARS-CoV-2, is where the repertoires were released. The dataset comprised deeply sampled blood TCRbeta repertoires from subjects exposed to, actively infected with, or recovered from COVID-19. Beyond this particular receptor, the publication reports: The amount of clinical and demographic metadata varied by source and participant and was provided uncurated.

CDR1 is given as SEHNR and CDR2 as FQNEAQ, both from the germline V gene (reference sequence). The CDR3 numbers 16 residues from cysteine through phenylalanine. CDR3 DNA is the only sequence kept; it has 48 bases, read in frame from the first base. V is shortened by 4 bases, J by 2 bases, and the region joining them spans 18 bases. Worth noting for this clone: Its antigen is currently not known. No base quality values were provided; no much bigger clone lies one nucleotide off.

In Seattle, one collaborating source enrolled patients while the infection was active and tracked those patients longitudinally over the course of disease. Collaborating institutions collected whole blood in K2EDTA tubes following their own protocols. Collaborator samples were shipped for TCRbeta analysis as frozen whole blood, isolated PBMCs, or DNA extracted from either sample type. TCRbeta CDR3 regions were amplified from genomic DNA using the immunoSEQ Assay, a bias-controlled multiplex PCR. The paper's data handling went like this. The number of nucleated cells in each sample was estimated by amplification of reference gene primers within the assay. To quantify the absolute abundance of each unique TCRbeta CDR3 rearrangement, sequence reads were collapsed and filtered. For each sample, productive Simpson clonality was calculated by taking the square root of Simpson's diversity index across productive rearrangements. TCRdb mirrors the immuneACCESS table, restricted to in-frame sequences. Some clones are absent from its copies; in checked studies, under half trace to an unresolved V gene, and the reason for the others is unknown. V and J calls and clone size are as listed in that table; D and trimming were resolved from the DNA. The sample table lists 400,000 to 450,000 clones, about nine tenths of them with a count of one. Around 1.5% of the sample lies in the top ten.

Material: peripheral blood. The chain links TRBV7-9 with TRBJ2-7, and the D gene may be TRBD1, 5 bases matching. This TCR was recovered from a woman between 35 and 50 years old with COVID-19, enrolled during active disease. The DNA sequence is as follows: TGTGCCAGCAGCTCACAGGCGCGGACGGAGCCCTACGAGCAGTACTTC. Its translation is CASSSQARTEPYEQYF. With the rest looked up from the reference TRBV7-9 and TRBJ2-7 genes rather than sequenced, the full variable domain is DTGVSQNPRHKITKRGQNVTFRCDPISEHNRLYWYRQTLGQGPEFLTYFQNEAQLEKSRLLSDRFSAERPKGSFSTLEIQRTEQGDSAMYLCASSSQARTEPYEQYFGPGTRLTVT.